The 9 T cell receptor beta chains below were found in one sample sequenced in a study of T cells in narcolepsy. Only in-frame clones appear in the TCRdb table, and some are missing; sequencing was by immunoSEQ multiplex PCR. The sample lists over 25,000 clones, around 86% occurring once. The source material was CD45RA- memory CD4+ T cells from PBMCs. Every receptor here comes from a human donor with narcolepsy.

The chain employs TRBV6-1 and TRBJ2-7, with D possibly being TRBD2 (5 bases). The CDR3 has 12 residues. Germline V gene sequence: CDR1 MNHNS, CDR2 SASEGT. The V and J ends lost 7 bases and 2 bases respectively, with 9 bases between them. The CDR3 bases are TGTGCCAGCATACCGGGGACCTACGAGCAGTACTTC. Amino acid sequence: CASIPGTYEQYF.

Points on this clone: Distinct nucleotide sequences in the sample also encode this CDR3. The chain carries TRBV2 and TRBJ2-7; D not certain. Germline CDR1 and CDR2: SNHLY and FYNNEI. V gave up 4 bases and J gave up 2 bases, with 3 bases separating them. The CDR3 sequence is 11 residues long. The DNA of the CDR3 is TGTGCCAGCAGTGTAACCTACGAGCAGTACTTC. Translated, it gives CASSVTYEQYF.

V usage is TRBV11-3 and J usage is TRBJ2-4, with TRBD2 as a possible D gene (5 bases). The V gene's germline CDR1 is SGHNT and CDR2 YENEEA. Trimming cost V 1 base and J 0 bases, with 16 bases left between them. The CDR3 spans 18 residues. The CDR3 loop reads CASSLVRVGELAKNIQYF. The CDR3 bases are TGTGCCAGCAGCTTAGTACGCGTCGGGGAGCTAGCCAAAAACATTCAGTACTTC. Full variable domain (missing parts from reference TRBV11-3 and TRBJ2-4): EAGVVQSPRYKIIEKKQPVAFWCNPISGHNTLYWYLQNLGQGPELLIRYENEEAVDDSQLPKDRFSAERLKGVDSTLKIQPAELGDSAVYLCASSLVRVGELAKNIQYFGAGTRLSVL.

The chain joins TRBV5-1 to TRBJ2-3, with D perhaps matching TRBD1 (5 bases). Germline V gene lookup returns CDR1 SGHRS and CDR2 YFSETQ. V was pared by 4 bases and J by 5 bases, with 14 bases between. This CDR3 has 14 amino acids. CDR3 protein: CASSIRVSGDTQYF. The CDR3 DNA is TGCGCCAGCAGCATCAGGGTGTCAGGAGATACGCAGTATTTT.

CDR3 in amino acids: CASSLYGVPVRPGANVLTF. The CDR3 DNA reads TGTGCCAGCAGCTTATACGGGGTCCCGGTTCGCCCTGGGGCCAACGTCCTGACTTTC. This sequence joins TRBV7-2 and TRBJ2-6; D may be TRBD2 (5 bases). Looked up from germline, CDR1 is SGHTA and CDR2 is FQGNSA. The CDR3 loop spans 19 amino acids. Trimming cost V 2 bases and J 2 bases, with 19 bases left between them.

The CDR3 sequence: CASSTRNNSSGANVLTF. In DNA, the CDR3 is TGTGCCAGCAGCACACGCAACAATAGCTCTGGGGCCAACGTCCTGACTTTC. This chain uses TRBV9 with TRBJ2-6; D remains unclear. Trimming took off 4 bases at V and 0 bases at J, with 14 bases between the two ends. From germline, CDR1 is SGDLS and CDR2 YYNGEE. The CDR3 extends over 17 amino acids.

V usage is TRBV2 and J usage is TRBJ1-5; TRBD1 is a possible D gene (6 bases). Looked up from germline, CDR1 is SNHLY and CDR2 is FYNNEI. The length of the CDR3 is 13 residues. Trimming left V 7 bases short and J 6 bases short, with 13 bases between. Written as DNA, the CDR3 is TGTGCCAGCACGGGTCAGGGGAGTCAGCCCCAGCATTTT. Encoded protein: CASTGQGSQPQHF. Using reference TRBV2 and TRBJ1-5 for the parts outside the CDR3, the full variable domain is EPEVTQTPSHQVTQMGQEVILRCVPISNHLYFYWYRQILGQKVEFLVSFYNNEISEKSEIFDDQFSVERPDGSNFTLKIRSTKLEDSAMYFCASTGQGSQPQHFGDGTRLSIL.

The chain is built from TRBV7-2 and TRBJ1-2; D is possibly TRBD1 (5 bases). The CDR3 has 13 amino acids. V was trimmed by 2 bases and J by 3 bases, leaving 7 bases between them. The V gene's germline CDR1 is SGHTA and CDR2 FQGNSA. The CDR3 protein is CASSLSGDYGYTF. The CDR3 nucleotides are TGTGCCAGCAGCTTATCGGGGGACTATGGCTACACCTTC.

The rearrangement joins TRBV14 to TRBJ2-3; no firm D call. The V gene's germline CDR1 is SGHDN and CDR2 FVKESK. V lost 0 bases, J lost 8 bases, and 9 bases lay in between. This CDR3 is 13 amino acids long. The CDR3 DNA reads as TGTGCCAGCAGCCAAGAGGGGTTCCGTACGCAGTATTTT. Its translation: CASSQEGFRTQYF.